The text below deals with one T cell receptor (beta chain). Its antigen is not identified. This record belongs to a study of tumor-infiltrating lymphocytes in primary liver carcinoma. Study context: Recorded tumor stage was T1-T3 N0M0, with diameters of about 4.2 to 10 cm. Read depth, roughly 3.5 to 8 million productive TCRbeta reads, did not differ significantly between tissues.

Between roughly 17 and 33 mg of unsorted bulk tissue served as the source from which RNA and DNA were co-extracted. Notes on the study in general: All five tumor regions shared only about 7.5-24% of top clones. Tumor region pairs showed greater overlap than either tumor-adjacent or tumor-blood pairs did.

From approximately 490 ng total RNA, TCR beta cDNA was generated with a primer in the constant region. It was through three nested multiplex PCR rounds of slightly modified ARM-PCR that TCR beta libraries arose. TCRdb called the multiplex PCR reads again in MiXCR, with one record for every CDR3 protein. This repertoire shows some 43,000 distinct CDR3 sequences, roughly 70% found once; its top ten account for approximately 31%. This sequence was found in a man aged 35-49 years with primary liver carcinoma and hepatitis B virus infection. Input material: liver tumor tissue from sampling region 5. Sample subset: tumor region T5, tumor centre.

This chain's CDR3 is CGSSSNREEQYF. CDR3 coding DNA: TGTGGCAGTAGTTCTAACAGGGAAGAGCAGTACTTC. J is TRBJ2-7 and V is TRBV12-3 or TRBV12-4, with D possibly being TRBD1 (6 bases). The CDR3 spans 12 residues.